Sequencing of this TCR beta chain was carried out in a study of blood T cell repertoires in COVID-19. Across the whole study: COVID-19 samples, acute and convalescent, were from the United States, Italy and Spain. The analysed material was cDNA or gDNA that came from T cells, B-cell-depleted T cells, or PBMCs.

While infection was still active, Seattle patients were enrolled and then followed longitudinally. Trimming at V came to 4 bases and at J to 7 bases, leaving 1 base not matched to a gene. Germline lookup yields CDR1 GTSNPN and CDR2 SVGIG (reference sequence). The CDR3 totals 11 residues. The assay was immunoSEQ multiplex PCR, and TCRdb's table has in-frame clones only and misses some. Here the sample spans about 300,000 clones, 70% to 85% being singletons. Sequences were obtained from peripheral blood. The chain is built from TRBV30 and TRBJ1-2; 9 nucleotides align to TRBD1. The receptor was derived from a human donor with COVID-19, enrolled during active disease. The donor label of this sample is uncertain. CDR3 sequence reads: CAWTTGGGYTF. The CDR3 coding sequence is TGTGCCTGGACGACAGGGGGTGGCTACACCTTC.